The 18 T cell receptor beta chains below come from one sample, sequenced in a study of CD8 T cells in Susac syndrome. Random hexamers primed reverse transcription of about 0.5 to 1 ug RNA. TCRdb processed the immunoSEQ multiplex PCR reads anew with MiXCR; each CDR3 protein has one entry. Of around 280,000 distinct CDR3 sequences listed, roughly nine tenths are singletons. The specimen was CD4+ T cells from PBMCs. The receptors were gathered from a human donor with multiple sclerosis.

This chain uses TRBV20-1 with TRBJ2-4; possibly TRBD2 for D (7 bases). This CDR3 has 15 amino acids. CDR1 is DFQATT, CDR2 SNEGSKA, per germline (reference sequence). V lost 4 bases, J lost 3 bases, and 16 bases lay in between. The CDR3 bases are TGCAGTGCTAACAGGGACGCGGGGGTCAAAAACATTCAGTACTTC. It codes for CSANRDAGVKNIQYF.

The J gene is TRBJ2-1, the V gene TRBV4-1; 9 bases fit TRBD2. This CDR3 is 17 amino acids long. Germline V gene data show CDR1 as MGHRA and CDR2 as YSYEKL. V dropped 4 bases and J dropped 5; count of bases not matched to a gene: 12. CDR3 nucleotide sequence: TGCGCCAGCAGCCGAAGTCTTAGCGGGGGCTTAAACAATGAGCAGTTCTTC. As protein: CASSRSLSGGLNNEQFF.

V usage is TRBV13 and J usage is TRBJ2-3; D is unclear. Germline loops: CDR1 PRHDT, CDR2 FYEKMQ (reference sequence). CDR3 length: 16 amino acids. V was pared by 6 bases and J by 0 bases, with 16 bases between. The CDR3 nucleotides are TGTGCCAGCAGTCTCCAATCCGGTTCTAGCACAGATACGCAGTATTTT. Translating it yields CASSLQSGSSTDTQYF.

The rearrangement joins TRBV5-1 to TRBJ1-5; the D gene is possibly TRBD1 (5 bases). V was clipped by 0 bases and J by 0 bases, with 7 bases between them. There are 15 residues in the CDR3. Germline CDR1 reads SGHRS; CDR2 reads YFSETQ. The CDR3: CASSLGDYSNQPQHF. The DNA for the CDR3 is TGCGCCAGCAGCTTGGGGGACTATAGCAATCAGCCCCAGCATTTT.

The chain has TRBV5-6 and TRBJ1-1; 9 bases are a match to TRBD1. Per germline, CDR1 SGHDT and CDR2 YYEEEE. The CDR3 has 15 amino acids. Trimming removed 4 bases from V and 3 bases from J; junction bases left unmatched: 7. DNA of the CDR3: TGTGCCAGCAGCAGTCAGAGACAGGGGGACACTGAAGCTTTCTTT. It specifies CASSSQRQGDTEAFF.

This clonotype came up a few times. The chain combines TRBV19 with TRBJ1-1; D is perhaps TRBD1 (6 bases). CDR3 size: 13 residues. Germline V gene sequence: CDR1 LNHDA, CDR2 SQIVND (reference sequence). V lost 6 bases and J lost 4, with 12 bases in between. The CDR3, as DNA: TGTGCCAGTAGCCTACAGGGTTCCACTGAAGCTTTCTTT. Translating gives CASSLQGSTEAFF.

The V and J genes are TRBV3-1 and TRBJ2-5, with a weak D call TRBD1 (6 bases). V lost 4 bases and J lost 5, with 17 bases in between. The germline V gene encodes CDR1 LGHDT and CDR2 YNNKEL (reference sequence). This CDR3 has 15 residues. The CDR3 DNA reads TGTGCCAGCAGCCCAGGAACAGGGACGTGGGAGACCCAGTACTTC. This codes for CASSPGTGTWETQYF.

CDR3 in amino acids: CASSKTGKFLSEQYF. The CDR3 nucleotides read TGTGCCAGCAGTAAGACAGGGAAGTTTCTCTCCGAGCAGTACTTC. V and J are TRBV12-3 or TRBV12-4 and TRBJ2-7; TRBD1 aligns across 7 bases. The CDR3 covers 15 residues. J was trimmed by 6 bases and V by 5 bases; bases with no gene match: 13.

The chain recombines TRBV6-5 with TRBJ1-2; 8 nucleotides align to TRBD1. Germline assignment: CDR1 MNHEY and CDR2 SVGAGI. This CDR3 has 14 amino acids. V shed 0 bases and J 4 bases; nucleotides not matched to a gene: 1. The CDR3 nucleotides are TGTGCCAGCAGTTACTCGCAGGGGGCCTATGGCTACACCTTC. Translated, it gives CASSYSQGAYGYTF.

J is TRBJ1-5 and V is TRBV18; D is ambiguous. The CDR3 is made up of 16 amino acids. The V gene lost 3 bases and the J gene lost 0 bases, with 12 bases spanning the gap. Germline V gives CDR1 KGHSH, CDR2 LQKENI. CDR3 bases: TGTGCCAGCTCACCGGCGTCGGGTAATAGCAATCAGCCCCAGCATTTT. It codes for CASSPASGNSNQPQHF.

The chain recombines TRBV6-5 with TRBJ1-2; unclear D gene. Trimming removed 6 bases at V and 3 bases at J, with 11 bases between. The germline V gene has CDR1 MNHEY and CDR2 SVGAGI. The CDR3 is 13 residues long. The CDR3 DNA sequence: TGTGCCAGCAGGAATCGGGGAGACTATGGCTACACCTTC. Protein product: CASRNRGDYGYTF.

The J gene is TRBJ2-1, the V gene TRBV9; possibly TRBD2 for D (5 bases). Trimming shortened V by 9 bases and J by 4 bases, and 17 bases separated the two germline ends. Germline V gene sequence: CDR1 SGDLS, CDR2 YYNGEE. The CDR3 has 14 amino acids. The CDR3 here is CAKRAKSGYNEQFF. In DNA, the CDR3 is TGTGCCAAGCGAGCGAAAAGCGGATACAATGAGCAGTTCTTC.

The V gene is TRBV5-1, the J gene TRBJ2-5; the match to TRBD2 covers 7 bases. CDR1 is SGHRS, CDR2 YFSETQ, per germline. Unmatched junction bases numbered 10, after V lost 0 bases and J lost 5 bases. The CDR3 covers 16 residues. CDR3 bases: TGCGCCAGCAGCTTGGACTTAGCGGGTGCAATCGAGACCCAGTACTTC. It translates to CASSLDLAGAIETQYF. Based on the CDR3 plus reference TRBV5-1 and TRBJ2-5, the full variable domain is KAGVTQTPRYLIKTRGQQVTLSCSPISGHRSVSWYQQTPGQGLQFLFEYFSETQRNKGNFPGRFSGRQFSNSRSEMNVSTLELGDSALYLCASSLDLAGAIETQYFGPGTRLLVL.

This clonotype has only one observation. The rearrangement joins TRBV7-9 to TRBJ2-1; 12 nucleotides line up with TRBD2. Per the germline V gene, CDR1 is SEHNR and CDR2 is FQNEAQ (reference sequence). The CDR3 runs 16 residues. The trim removed 5 bases at V and 2 bases at J, leaving 4 bases unmatched. The CDR3 nucleotides are TGTGCCAGCAGCCGAAGGACTAGCGGGGCCTACAATGAGCAGTTCTTC. Translation: CASSRRTSGAYNEQFF.

This clonotype was seen once. The chain links TRBV7-8 to TRBJ1-6; the D gene is possibly TRBD1 (5 bases). The CDR3 is 16 amino acids. V was cut by 1 base and J by 7 bases, with 14 bases left in between. The germline gives CDR1 SGHVS, CDR2 FQNEAQ. The CDR3 protein is CASSLGSARENSPLHF. The CDR3 bases are TGTGCCAGCAGCTTAGGCTCGGCCAGGGAAAATTCACCCCTCCACTTT.

This clonotype is a singleton in its sample. V gene TRBV30 combines with J gene TRBJ1-5; no clear D. V lost 0 bases to trimming and J lost 4 bases, with 16 bases between them. CDR1 GTSNPN and CDR2 SVGIG come from the germline V gene (reference sequence). This CDR3 is 16 amino acids long. The CDR3 spells CAWSVLGTGPNQPQHF. The CDR3 bases are TGTGCCTGGAGTGTATTGGGCACCGGGCCTAATCAGCCCCAGCATTTT.

V and J are TRBV5-6 and TRBJ2-1; D tentatively fits TRBD1 or TRBD2 (5 bases each). This CDR3 is built from 16 residues. Germline CDR1 reads SGHDT; CDR2 reads YYEEEE. Trimming stripped 0 bases from V and 0 bases from J, with 10 bases between. The CDR3: CASSLGGIRSYNEQFF. The CDR3 DNA sequence: TGTGCCAGCAGCTTGGGGGGGATCCGCTCCTACAATGAGCAGTTCTTC.

This rearrangement joins TRBV6-6 to TRBJ2-1, with 7 bases identical to TRBD1. Trimming at V came to 6 bases and at J to 0 bases, leaving 8 bases not matched to a gene. Looked up from germline, CDR1 is MNHNY and CDR2 is SVGAGI (reference sequence). This CDR3 comprises 16 residues. CDR3 sequence (DNA): TGTGCCAGCAGAAAGACAGGGTCATACTCCTACAATGAGCAGTTCTTC. Translation: CASRKTGSYSYNEQFF.